The clone carrying this TCR beta chain was detected a few times. What it recognizes is unknown. The data derive from a study of identical twins. Study outcomes and limitations: Diverse VJ usage suggested most zero-insertion clonotypes were not invariant T cells.

Germline V gene data show CDR1 as SGHVS and CDR2 as FNYEAQ. Trimming took off 2 bases at V and 4 bases at J, with 9 bases between the two ends. The CDR3 runs 14 residues. TCRdb re-analysed the 5' RACE reads in MiXCR, keeping a single row per CDR3 protein. The sample lists 300,000 to 400,000 distinct CDR3 sequences; 7% to 9.5% were seen once. The clonotype was recovered from a woman aged 45-60 years in good health. The chain employs TRBV7-6 and TRBJ1-5; D unclear. The material sequenced was naive T cells sorted from blood. CDR3 loop: CASSLTVGNQPQHF. DNA of the CDR3: TGTGCCAGCAGCTTAACGGTGGGGAATCAGCCCCAGCATTTT.